The 13 T cell receptor beta chains given below trace back to one sample, sequenced in a study of T cell responses to AZD1222 COVID-19 vaccine. Profiling relied on immunoSEQ multiplex PCR, and the TCRdb table lists in-frame clones only, not all of them. Altogether 100,000 to 150,000 clones are present, less than 90% being singletons, with the ten largest covering 4% to 4.5%. Sequences were derived from peripheral blood, sampled on day 0 of AZD1222 vaccination. The receptor source for this set is an adult in good health.

This clone has only one observation. This chain joins TRBV4-1 and TRBJ2-1, with 9 bases matching TRBD1. The V and J ends lost 3 bases and 12 bases, in that order; junction bases with no gene match: 9. This CDR3 spans 14 amino acids. Germline CDR1 MGHRA, CDR2 YSYEKL. The CDR3 DNA is TGCGCCAGCAGCCAGCTTGACAGGGGGAAGGGGCAGTTCTTC. Amino acid sequence: CASSQLDRGKGQFF.

The gene calls are TRBV7-2 and TRBJ2-2, with 9 bases identical to TRBD1. The trim removed 3 bases at V and 4 bases at J, leaving 6 bases unmatched. Per germline, CDR1 SGHTA and CDR2 FQGNSA. There are 16 residues in the CDR3. The DNA of the CDR3 is TGTGCCAGCAGCTTGGCCGGGACAGGGATCACCGGGGAGCTGTTTTTT. Translated, it gives CASSLAGTGITGELFF.

This chain links TRBV10-3 with TRBJ2-3, with D possibly being TRBD2 (5 bases). Germline V gene sequence: CDR1 ENHRY, CDR2 SYGVKD. The CDR3 length is 15 residues. V was shortened by 4 bases and J by 0 bases, with 11 bases between the two germline ends. CDR3 sequence (DNA): TGTGCCATCAGTGGACTGTCGGGGAGCACAGATACGCAGTATTTT. Translated: CAISGLSGSTDTQYF.

This clone has just a few counts. The J gene is TRBJ1-3, the V gene TRBV15, with D perhaps matching TRBD1 (6 bases). Germline assignment: CDR1 LNHNV and CDR2 YYDKDF (reference sequence). This CDR3 spans 15 amino acids. Trimming cost V 5 bases and J 4 bases, with 15 bases left between them. The CDR3 here is CATSQGRGIGNTIYF. The CDR3 DNA reads TGTGCCACCAGCCAAGGCAGGGGTATCGGAAACACCATATATTTT.

The chain links TRBV5-8 to TRBJ2-1; tentative D call: TRBD1 (6 bases). Germline CDR1 and CDR2: SGHTS and YDEGEE. V was shortened by 4 bases and J by 4 bases, with 15 bases between the two germline ends. CDR3 length: 15 residues. CDR3 sequence: CASSPFQGNYNEQFF. The DNA for the CDR3 is TGTGCCAGCAGCCCATTTCAGGGGAATTACAATGAGCAGTTCTTC. Full variable domain (rest looked up from reference TRBV5-8 and TRBJ2-1): EAGVTQSPTHLIKTRGQQATLRCSPISGHTSVYWYQQALGLGLQFLLWYDEGEERNRGNFPPRFSGRQFPNYSSELNVNALELEDSALYLCASSPFQGNYNEQFFGPGTRLTVL.

The gene calls are TRBV5-6 and TRBJ2-7, with TRBD1 matching 11 bases. Per the germline V gene, CDR1 is SGHDT and CDR2 is YYEEEE. After removal of 4 bases from V and 2 bases from J, the junction contained 5 bases not matched to a gene. The CDR3 has 15 residues. CDR3 bases: TGTGCCAGCAGCCGAAGGGGACAGGGGGCCTACGAGCAGTACTTC. The encoded protein is CASSRRGQGAYEQYF.

The CDR3 spells CASSSGTSGRSVMETQYF. DNA of the CDR3: TGCGCCAGCAGCTCCGGGACTAGCGGGAGATCGGTGATGGAGACCCAGTACTTC. This chain links TRBV5-1 with TRBJ2-5; the match to TRBD2 covers 14 bases. This CDR3 comprises 18 residues. V dropped 3 bases and J dropped 5; count of bases not matched to a gene: 12. The germline V gene has CDR1 SGHRS and CDR2 YFSETQ.

The chain couples TRBV19 to TRBJ1-3, with 8 bases aligning to TRBD1. Trimming took 3 bases from V and 0 from J; bases not matched to a gene: 4. The CDR3 runs 16 residues. The V gene's germline CDR1 is LNHDA and CDR2 SQIVND (reference sequence). The CDR3: CASSIGQGLSGNTIYF. CDR3 DNA sequence: TGTGCCAGTAGTATCGGACAGGGCCTCTCTGGAAACACCATATATTTT.

This chain uses TRBV5-4 with TRBJ2-2; 8 bases map to TRBD2. The CDR3 is 18 amino acids. V dropped 0 bases and J dropped 5; count of bases not matched to a gene: 12. CDR1 and CDR2 (germline): SGHNT, YYREEE (reference sequence). CDR3 nucleotides: TGTGCCAGCAGCTTGGTCGATGAGGGGACTAGATCTACCGGGGAGCTGTTTTTT. It encodes CASSLVDEGTRSTGELFF.

V usage is TRBV1 and J usage is TRBJ1-4; the table's D call, TRBD1, was not checked against the DNA. TRBV1 is a known pseudogene. The CDR3 consists of 15 residues. The CDR3 loop is CTSSQGDSSKEKLFF. Here the CDR3 DNA reads TGCACCAGCAGCCAGGGGGACAGCTCTAAAGAAAAACTGTTTTTT.

The chain links TRBV7-3 to TRBJ2-3; maybe TRBD2 (6 bases). Trimming cost V 4 bases and J 1 base, with 12 bases left between them. This CDR3 comprises 15 residues. The germline V gene encodes CDR1 SGHTA and CDR2 FQGTGA. The DNA of the CDR3 is TGTGCCAGCAGCTGGGGCGGGGCCCGCACAGATACGCAGTATTTT. Protein: CASSWGGARTDTQYF.

The rearrangement links TRBV10-1 to TRBJ1-1, with no clear D. Looked up from germline, CDR1 is WNHNN and CDR2 is SYGVQD (reference sequence). Trimming took off 3 bases at V and 1 base at J, with 6 bases between the two ends. The CDR3 consists of 13 residues. CDR3: CASSEPGNTEAFF. The CDR3 DNA follows: TGCGCCAGCAGTGAACCGGGGAACACTGAAGCTTTCTTT.

The J gene is TRBJ1-1, the V gene TRBV2; D is undetermined. There are 15 residues in the CDR3. The germline V gene has CDR1 SNHLY and CDR2 FYNNEI. V was cut by 0 bases and J by 1 base, with 9 bases left in between. CDR3 sequence (DNA): TGTGCCAGCAGTGAAGCGCCGGGCAAGAACACTGAAGCTTTCTTT. Translation gives CASSEAPGKNTEAFF.